The 27 T cell receptor beta chains below all came from one sample that was sequenced in a study of blood T cell repertoires in COVID-19 (dated by TCRdb to 2020 to 2022). Libraries were constructed by the immunoSEQ multiplex PCR assay. TCRdb carries this immuneACCESS record with in-frame sequences only. Its versions omit some clonotypes, under half of them owing to an unresolved V gene in the studies checked, with the rest unexplained. The sample contains 250,000 or so clones, under 90% of them found a single time. The biggest ten clones account for 3.6% of the sample. The specimen was PBMCs or T cells enriched from blood (not recorded which). These receptors originate from a woman aged 40 to 49 who had been exposed to COVID-19.

The J gene is TRBJ1-2, the V gene TRBV7-2; no firm D call. CDR3 length equals 14 residues. Germline lookup yields CDR1 SGHTA and CDR2 FQGNSA. The V end was cut by 0 bases, the J end by 1 base, with 6 bases between. CDR3 coding DNA: TGTGCCAGCAGCTTAGCGGGCGTTAACTATGGCTACACCTTC. Translating gives CASSLAGVNYGYTF.

With respect to this clone: Other DNA sequences in this sample translate to the same CDR3. The CDR3 sequence is CASSPRNTEAFF. The DNA for the CDR3 is TGTGCCAGCAGCCCGCGGAACACTGAAGCTTTCTTT. The V call is TRBV28, the J call TRBJ1-1; D remains unclear. V was cut by 6 bases and J by 1 base, with 6 bases left in between. CDR3 size: 12 residues. CDR1 is MDHEN, CDR2 SYDVKM, per germline.

The chain recombines TRBV28 with TRBJ2-7, with D perhaps matching TRBD1 (6 bases). Germline values: CDR1 MDHEN, CDR2 SYDVKM. Between the trimmed V and J ends, which lost 7 bases and 3 bases, there was a span of 10 bases. This CDR3 comprises 12 residues. CDR3 DNA: TGTGCCAGCACAGGACAGTACTACGAGCAGTACTTC. It translates to CASTGQYYEQYF.

The chain has TRBV19 and TRBJ1-5; 11 bases line up with TRBD1. Trimming at V came to 4 bases and at J to 6 bases, leaving 8 bases not matched to a gene. Germline V gene sequence: CDR1 LNHDA, CDR2 SQIVND (reference sequence). This CDR3 has 16 residues. Written as DNA, the CDR3 is TGTGCCAGTAGTAGGCTACGGACAGGGGGCGGTCAGCCCCAGCATTTT. Translation gives CASSRLRTGGGQPQHF.

This clone has only one observation. The V call is TRBV27, the J call TRBJ1-1; 7 bases agree with TRBD1. CDR3 length: 14 amino acids. Germline CDR1 is MNHEY and CDR2 is SMNVEV (reference sequence). V lost 6 bases, J lost 4 bases, and 8 bases stayed unmatched. Here the CDR3 DNA reads TGTGCCAGCAGCCGGACAGGTCCGGGCACTGAAGCTTTCTTT. Translating gives CASSRTGPGTEAFF.

The CDR3 reads CASSADRVFTDGYTF. As DNA, the CDR3 is TGTGCCAGCAGCGCCGACAGGGTTTTTACCGATGGCTACACCTTC. The rearrangement uses TRBV7-2 and TRBJ1-2; TRBD1 aligns across 7 bases. The CDR3 sequence is 15 residues long. From germline, CDR1 is SGHTA and CDR2 FQGNSA. The ends lost 5 bases at V and 6 bases at J; junction bases unmatched: 12. The full variable domain, in which reference TRBV7-2 and TRBJ1-2 provide the parts outside the CDR3, is GAGVSQSPSNKVTEKGKDVELRCDPISGHTALYWYRQSLGQGLEFLIYFQGNSAPDKSGLPSDRFSAERTGGSVSTLTIQRTQQEDSAVYLCASSADRVFTDGYTFGSGTRLTVV.

V gene TRBV12-3 or TRBV12-4 combines with J gene TRBJ1-5, with TRBD1 identical over 9 bases. After removal of 5 bases from V and 13 bases from J, the junction contained 9 bases not matched to a gene. This CDR3 has 13 amino acids. The CDR3 region has the DNA TGTGCCAGCAGTCCATCCCGGGACAGGGAACAGCATTTT. Its protein product is CASSPSRDREQHF.

This clone was seen more than once but under ten times. The V and J genes are TRBV28 and TRBJ1-2; TRBD1 agrees at 10 bases. Germline V CDR1 and CDR2: MDHEN, SYDVKM. This CDR3 region has 15 residues. V was clipped by 3 bases and J by 6 bases; unmatched bases: 7. The CDR3 sequence is CASSFGQGDLNGYTF. The CDR3 nucleotides are TGTGCCAGCAGTTTCGGACAGGGGGATCTGAATGGCTACACCTTC.

The chain is built from TRBV7-2 and TRBJ2-5, with 8 bases identical to TRBD2. Per the germline V gene, CDR1 is SGHTA and CDR2 is FQGNSA. The CDR3 is 18 residues long. V was clipped by 1 base and J by 2 bases; unmatched bases: 12. The CDR3 region is CASSLVGGGSNSQETQYF. CDR3 sequence (DNA): TGTGCCAGCAGCTTAGTCGGCGGGGGGTCGAACTCGCAAGAGACCCAGTACTTC.

V usage is TRBV5-1 and J usage is TRBJ1-1, with 10 bases aligning to TRBD1. The CDR3 loop spans 16 amino acids. The V gene end was trimmed by 3 bases and the J gene end by 4 bases; junction bases not matched to a gene: 9. The V gene's germline CDR1 is SGHRS and CDR2 YFSETQ. The CDR3 region has the DNA TGCGCCAGCAGCTCTCGACAGGGGGCAGTTGGCACTGAAGCTTTCTTT. Its translation is CASSSRQGAVGTEAFF.

J is TRBJ2-3 and V is TRBV7-2; the match to TRBD2 covers 7 bases. V shed 1 base, J shed 1 base, and the junction held 8 bases outside the gene matches. The germline V gene has CDR1 SGHTA and CDR2 FQGNSA. CDR3 length equals 17 residues. Here the CDR3 DNA reads TGTGCCAGCAGCTTAGTTCCAGGGACTATAGGCACAGATACGCAGTATTTT. Amino acid sequence: CASSLVPGTIGTDTQYF.

This clone has a single count. The chain has TRBV11-1 and TRBJ1-2, with D perhaps matching TRBD1 (5 bases). V was clipped by 4 bases and J by 1 base, with 13 bases between them. Germline V gives CDR1 SGHAT, CDR2 FQDESV (reference sequence). The CDR3 runs 15 residues. In nucleotides, the CDR3 is TGTGCCAGCAGCTACCAAGGGCAGGGTAACTATGGCTACACCTTC. This gives the protein CASSYQGQGNYGYTF. Variable domain in full (rest from reference TRBV11-1 and TRBJ1-2): EAEVAQSPRYKITEKSQAVAFWCDPISGHATLYWYRQILGQGPELLVQFQDESVVDDSQLPKDRFSAERLKGVDSTLKIQPAELGDSAMYLCASSYQGQGNYGYTFGSGTRLTVV.

The V call is TRBV19, the J call TRBJ1-5, with TRBD1 as a possible D gene (5 bases). This CDR3 spans 16 amino acids. Germline loops: CDR1 LNHDA, CDR2 SQIVND (reference sequence). V gave up 3 bases and J gave up 1 base, with 13 bases separating them. CDR3 region: CASSILGLGSNQPQHF. In nucleotides, the CDR3 is TGTGCCAGTAGTATTTTGGGACTTGGAAGCAATCAGCCCCAGCATTTT.

The rearrangement uses TRBV19 and TRBJ1-1; TRBD1 is a possible D gene (5 bases). The CDR3 loop spans 14 amino acids. Between the trimmed V and J ends, which lost 9 bases and 3 bases, there was a span of 17 bases. CDR1 is LNHDA and CDR2 is SQIVND in the germline V gene (reference sequence). CDR3 nucleotides: TGTGCCAGCCTGCGGGAGCAGGGCTACACTGAAGCTTTCTTT. This encodes CASLREQGYTEAFF. The whole variable domain, remainder taken from reference TRBV19 and TRBJ1-1, is DGGITQSPKYLFRKEGQNVTLSCEQNLNHDAMYWYRQDPGQGLRLIYYSQIVNDFQKGDIAEGYSVSREKKESFPLTVTSAQKNPTAFYLCASLREQGYTEAFFGQGTRLTVV.

In its sample, this clone was seen once. The gene calls are TRBV7-9 and TRBJ1-2, with 7 bases that match TRBD1. The ends lost 5 bases at V and 2 bases at J; junction bases unmatched: 11. This CDR3 has 16 amino acids. CDR1 is SEHNR and CDR2 is FQNEAQ in the germline V gene (reference sequence). The CDR3 DNA sequence: TGTGCCAGCAGCCCGGGACAGCTTCCCGGCAACTATGGCTACACCTTC. This gives the protein CASSPGQLPGNYGYTF.

V gene TRBV19 combines with J gene TRBJ2-7; 9 bases agree with TRBD2. Germline loops: CDR1 LNHDA, CDR2 SQIVND (reference sequence). The ends lost 8 bases at V and 7 bases at J; junction bases unmatched: 15. The CDR3 is 15 residues long. The CDR3 region is CASASVASGADEQYF. As DNA, the CDR3 is TGTGCCAGTGCCTCGGTGGCTAGCGGGGCGGATGAGCAGTACTTC.

CDR3: CAWRPTAAEAFF. CDR3 nucleotides: TGTGCCTGGAGACCGACTGCTGCTGAAGCTTTCTTT. This chain joins TRBV30 and TRBJ1-1; no clear D gene. Germline V gives CDR1 GTSNPN, CDR2 SVGIG (reference sequence). With 3 bases removed from V and 6 bases from J, the gap between germline ends came to 11 bases. The CDR3 contains 12 residues.

Only a few counts were recorded for this clone. The chain has TRBV6-5 and TRBJ1-1; D is unclear. Germline V CDR1 and CDR2: MNHEY, SVGAGI. CDR3 length equals 13 residues. V gave up 2 bases and J gave up 4 bases, with 8 bases separating them. Here the CDR3 reads CASSYAGLTEAFF. The CDR3 DNA sequence: TGTGCCAGCAGTTACGCGGGCCTCACTGAAGCTTTCTTT.

CDR3 bases: TGTGCCAGCAGCTTTAACAGGGGTCACACCGGGGAGCTGTTTTTT. As protein: CASSFNRGHTGELFF. The chain is built from TRBV7-2 and TRBJ2-2; 7 bases line up with TRBD1. J gave up 3 bases and V 3 bases, and 4 bases lay outside the gene matches. Per the germline V gene, CDR1 is SGHTA and CDR2 is FQGNSA. The CDR3 is made up of 15 amino acids.

The rearrangement links TRBV14 to TRBJ2-1, with TRBD2 matching 8 bases. Germline values: CDR1 SGHDN, CDR2 FVKESK. V was pared by 2 bases and J by 6 bases, with 9 bases of the junction left unmatched. CDR3 length equals 16 residues. This chain's CDR3 is CASSQPGGGGINEQFF. The CDR3 nucleotides read TGTGCCAGCAGCCAACCCGGGGGCGGGGGGATCAATGAGCAGTTCTTC.

This clone was recorded a few times. The chain links TRBV4-1 to TRBJ1-6; D uncertain. This CDR3 comprises 16 residues. Trimming took 1 base from V and 5 from J, leaving 12 bases between them. CDR1 is MGHRA, CDR2 YSYEKL, per germline. CDR3 sequence: CASSQGSGPDNSPLHF. The CDR3 DNA reads TGCGCCAGCAGCCAAGGTTCAGGCCCGGATAATTCACCCCTCCACTTT.

V and J are TRBV4-2 and TRBJ2-6; 12 nucleotides match TRBD1. Germline CDR1 LGHNA, CDR2 YNFKEQ. The V and J ends lost 3 bases and 3 bases, in that order; junction bases with no gene match: 9. CDR3 length: 19 amino acids. Written as DNA, the CDR3 is TGTGCCAGCAGCCACGCACAGGGACAGGGGGCGCATGGGGCCAACGTCCTGACTTTC. Translation gives CASSHAQGQGAHGANVLTF.

This chain uses TRBV7-6 with TRBJ1-4; a weak D match, TRBD1 (5 bases). With 3 bases removed from V and 0 bases from J, the gap between germline ends came to 17 bases. CDR1 SGHVS and CDR2 FNYEAQ come from the germline V gene. This CDR3 spans 18 amino acids. The DNA for the CDR3 is TGTGCCAGCAGCTTTAGTTCAGGGTATTACTCAACTAATGAAAAACTGTTTTTT. As protein: CASSFSSGYYSTNEKLFF.

The rearrangement joins TRBV24-1 to TRBJ1-2; D possibly corresponds to TRBD1 (5 bases). Germline V gene lookup returns CDR1 KGHDR and CDR2 SFDVKD. The length of the CDR3 is 14 residues. The V gene lost 7 bases and the J gene lost 2 bases, with 13 bases spanning the gap. This chain's CDR3 is CATSANQGNYGYTF. In DNA, the CDR3 is TGTGCCACCAGCGCAAACCAGGGAAACTATGGCTACACCTTC.

This clone was seen once. The rearrangement uses TRBV13 and TRBJ1-5; no firm D call. Germline lookup yields CDR1 PRHDT and CDR2 FYEKMQ (reference sequence). The CDR3 covers 15 residues. V was trimmed by 0 bases and J by 4 bases, leaving 10 bases between them. CDR3 in DNA: TGTGCCAGCAGCTTAGGCCGGGGAGGAAATCAGCCCCAGCATTTT. Its translation is CASSLGRGGNQPQHF.

This clone was detected once. The J gene is TRBJ1-1, the V gene TRBV3-1 (or the pseudogene TRBV3-2); no reliable D call. Looked up from germline, CDR1 is LGHDT and CDR2 is YNNKEL (reference sequence). The CDR3 covers 11 residues. Deletions cut 6 bases from V and 2 bases from J, with 4 bases between. As DNA, the CDR3 is TGTGCCAGCAGTCTAAACACTGAAGCTTTCTTT. The encoded protein is CASSLNTEAFF.

This clone turned up a few times. The gene calls are TRBV27 and TRBJ1-5; tentative D call: TRBD1 (6 bases). Trimming took off 0 bases at V and 4 bases at J, with 19 bases between the two ends. The CDR3 sequence is 18 residues long. CDR1 and CDR2 from the germline V gene are MNHEY and SMNVEV (reference sequence). The CDR3 loop is CASSLSTGSGWANQPQHF. CDR3 DNA sequence: TGTGCCAGCAGTTTATCTACAGGGTCGGGTTGGGCAAATCAGCCCCAGCATTTT.